The 8 T cell receptor beta chains presented below share a single source sample, sequenced in a study of vaccination and CD4 T cells after COVID-19. These receptors' targets are unknown. Treatment here: roughly ten-day PBMC culture with coronavirus spike peptide pools or control peptides (ViraFEST assay). Sequencing of DNA taken from cultured CD4+ T cells relied on the Oncomine TCR Beta short-read assay. MiXCR was run by TCRdb on the PCR reads, yielding one entry per CDR3 protein. The sample consists of around 15,000 distinct CDR3 sequences, around 53% of them appearing once. The specimen was CD4+ T cells from blood, cultured in vitro, collected before SARS-CoV-2 vaccination. These receptors came from a human donor who had recovered from COVID-19.

V usage is TRBV19 and J usage is TRBJ2-5; D is unresolved. This CDR3 region has 12 residues. V was cut by 5 bases and J by 5 bases, with 9 bases left in between. Per the germline V gene, CDR1 is LNHDA and CDR2 is SQIVND (reference sequence). CDR3 in DNA: TGTGCCAGTAGTTTACCACGGGAGACCCAGTACTTC. Protein sequence: CASSLPRETQYF.

This chain joins TRBV7-9 and TRBJ2-5; the D gene is possibly TRBD2 (6 bases). The CDR3 is 13 residues long. The V and J ends lost 8 bases and 5 bases respectively, with 15 bases between them. Germline loops: CDR1 SEHNR, CDR2 FQNEAQ (reference sequence). CDR3 amino acids: CASEVTGVETQYF. The CDR3 bases are TGTGCCAGCGAGGTAACGGGGGTGGAGACCCAGTACTTC.

The gene calls are TRBV5-1 and TRBJ1-6, with 7 bases that match TRBD1. Unmatched junction bases numbered 2, after V lost 3 bases and J lost 2 bases. Looked up from germline, CDR1 is SGHRS and CDR2 is YFSETQ. The CDR3 is 15 residues long. The CDR3 reads CASSSTGTYNSPLHF. Here the CDR3 DNA reads TGCGCCAGCAGCTCGACAGGGACCTATAATTCACCCCTCCACTTT.

V gene TRBV25-1 combines with J gene TRBJ1-5; possibly TRBD1 for D (5 bases). The CDR3 spans 13 residues. Germline V gene sequence: CDR1 MGHDK, CDR2 SYGVNS. Trimming took 4 bases from V and 2 from J, leaving 6 bases between them. The CDR3 DNA sequence: TGTGCCAGCAGTGTAGGGGGCAATCAGCCCCAGCATTTT. Amino acid sequence: CASSVGGNQPQHF.

This clonotype was picked up a small number of times. This chain uses TRBV2 with TRBJ1-1; a weak D match, TRBD1 (5 bases). CDR3 length: 14 residues. Germline V gene lookup returns CDR1 SNHLY and CDR2 FYNNEI. The ends were cut back, 5 bases at V and 1 base at J, with 11 bases in the middle. CDR3 amino acids: CASSLPGTNTEAFF. The CDR3 DNA sequence: TGTGCCAGCAGTCTGCCCGGGACGAACACTGAAGCTTTCTTT. The whole variable domain, remainder taken from reference TRBV2 and TRBJ1-1, is EPEVTQTPSHQVTQMGQEVILRCVPISNHLYFYWYRQILGQKVEFLVSFYNNEISEKSEIFDDQFSVERPDGSNFTLKIRSTKLEDSAMYFCASSLPGTNTEAFFGQGTRLTVV.

The V gene is TRBV19, the J gene TRBJ1-6; 10 bases map to TRBD1. This CDR3 comprises 15 residues. CDR1 and CDR2 (germline): LNHDA, SQIVND (reference sequence). After removal of 7 bases from V and 9 bases from J, the junction contained 9 bases not matched to a gene. The CDR3 loop reads CASTDTGTGVSPLHF. DNA for the CDR3: TGTGCCAGTACCGATACCGGGACAGGGGTTTCACCCCTCCACTTT.

This clonotype has more than one count but fewer than ten. The rearrangement links TRBV20-1 to TRBJ1-6, with D perhaps TRBD1 (6 bases). V lost 1 base and J 0 bases, leaving 19 bases between the germline ends. The CDR3 loop spans 19 amino acids. Germline CDR1 reads DFQATT; CDR2 reads SNEGSKA (reference sequence). CDR3 coding DNA: TGCAGTGCTAGAGTGGGGGGCAGGGCGGGGATCTCCTATAATTCACCCCTCCACTTT. Translating gives CSARVGGRAGISYNSPLHF.

This clonotype was observed a handful of times. The gene calls are TRBV6-1 and TRBJ2-5; D not certain. Germline values: CDR1 MNHNS, CDR2 SASEGT. Trimming left V 2 bases short and J 5 bases short, with 6 bases between. This CDR3 contains 12 residues. The CDR3 region is CASSELRETQYF. Here the CDR3 DNA reads TGTGCCAGCAGTGAACTAAGGGAGACCCAGTACTTC.